In its sample, the clone carrying this TCR beta chain was seen once. These data originate in a study of blood T cell repertoires in COVID-19. V shed 3 bases, J shed 1 base, and the junction held 4 bases outside the gene matches. This CDR3 has 15 amino acids. In germline, CDR1 is SGHTA, CDR2 FQGNSA. Here immunoSEQ multiplex PCR was the method, and the copy in TCRdb shows in-frame clones only, minus some. This table holds about 190,000 clones, roughly 84% found once. The specimen sequenced was peripheral blood. The source of this sequence is a human donor in a cohort sampled during active COVID-19. This rearrangement joins TRBV7-2 to TRBJ2-7; 9 bases are a match to TRBD2. Written as DNA, the CDR3 is TGTGCCAGCAGCTTTAGCGGGAGCCAATCCTACGAGCAGTACTTC. Its translation is CASSFSGSQSYEQYF.